The present entry profiles one T cell receptor (beta chain) with its context. The method was immunoSEQ multiplex PCR; TCRdb's version includes in-frame clones alone and lacks a portion of them. The table lists about 2 million clones, about 95% of them singletons. The sample belongs to a study of shared clonotypes between healthy human individuals. CDR1 is MNHEY and CDR2 is SMNVEV in the germline V gene (reference sequence). Losses at the gene ends were 3 bases for V and 0 bases for J; bases not matched to a gene: 7. This CDR3 comprises 18 residues. Positive CCR7 selection of CD45RO-negative cells yielded the naive CD8 cells, and terminally differentiated effector memory CD45RA+ cells were excluded.

The material sequenced was naive CD8+ T cells sorted from blood. This sequence originates from a man between 18 and 35 years old in good health. The chain joins TRBV27 to TRBJ2-1; 11 bases agree with TRBD2. As DNA, the CDR3 is TGTGCCAGCAGTTTCGGGACTAGCGGCAGCCTCTCCTACAATGAGCAGTTCTTC. Its protein product is CASSFGTSGSLSYNEQFF.